This TCR beta chain was sequenced during a study of T cell responses to AZD1222 COVID-19 vaccine. With 4 bases removed from V and 2 bases from J, the gap between germline ends came to 11 bases. Germline V gene data show CDR1 as SQVTM and CDR2 as ANQGSEA. The CDR3 runs to 13 residues. Assay used: immunoSEQ multiplex PCR; TCRdb lists only in-frame clones, some missing. Of about 140,000 clones listed, roughly 92% are singletons. Study conclusions and caveats: Repertoire sampling was restricted to post-peak T cell response timepoints. CD4 TCRs associated with vaccination spanned spike, dominating at 160-218 and 743-854. Donor demographics were predominantly white British with a female majority; clonal diversity may be underestimated. It was only six AZD1222 recipients who were seropositive at baseline.

As for this clone: Its matching antigen is unknown.

This receptor was taken from an adult in good health. This chain joins TRBV29-1 and TRBJ1-1, with unresolved D. Sequenced here: peripheral blood, sampled on day 0 of AZD1222 vaccination. Written as DNA, the CDR3 is TGCAGCGTTGGGCAGGCAATTAACACTGAAGCTTTCTTT. This codes for CSVGQAINTEAFF.